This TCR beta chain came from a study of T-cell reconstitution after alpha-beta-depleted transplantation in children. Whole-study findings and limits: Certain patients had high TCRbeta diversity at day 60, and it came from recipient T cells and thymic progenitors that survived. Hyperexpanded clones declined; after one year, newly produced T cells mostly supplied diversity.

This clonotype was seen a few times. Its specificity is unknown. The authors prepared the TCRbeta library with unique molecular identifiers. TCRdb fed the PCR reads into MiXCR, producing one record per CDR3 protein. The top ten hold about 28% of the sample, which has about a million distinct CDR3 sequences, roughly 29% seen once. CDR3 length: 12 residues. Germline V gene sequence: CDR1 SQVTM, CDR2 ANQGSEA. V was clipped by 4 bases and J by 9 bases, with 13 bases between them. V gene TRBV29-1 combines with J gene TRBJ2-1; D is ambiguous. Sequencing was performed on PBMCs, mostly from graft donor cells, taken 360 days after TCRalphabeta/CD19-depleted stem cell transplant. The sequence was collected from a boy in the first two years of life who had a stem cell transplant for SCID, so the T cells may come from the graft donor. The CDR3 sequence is CSVVSQYGEQFF. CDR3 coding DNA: TGCAGCGTTGTAAGCCAATATGGTGAGCAGTTCTTC.